Listed below are T cell receptor beta chains from one sample, sequenced in a study of shared clonotypes between healthy human individuals. The method was immunoSEQ multiplex PCR; TCRdb's version includes in-frame clones alone and lacks a portion of them. The repertoire holds millions of clones, 95% seen once, with roughly 0.13% in the top ten. The sequencing input was naive CD4+ T cells sorted from blood. These receptors were taken from a man in his late teens or twenties in good health. Each CDR3 is given with its conserved first and last residue. D genes are given only for firm matches. Part of the rows lack a size; the others show once, few, many or a class for expanded clones.

. | TRBJ1-2 | . | TRBV11-2 | TGTGCCAGCAGCTCCAGTCAAAGCTACGCCTATGGCTACACCTTC | CASSSSQSYAYGYTF
. | TRBJ2-2 | . | TRBV7-2 | TGTGCCAGCAGCTTTTCGGGACCGATCAACACCGGGGAGCTGTTTTTT | CASSFSGPINTGELFF
. | TRBJ1-6 | . | TRBV7-8 | TGTGCCAGCACCATGGGACGGGTTAATTCACCCCTCCACTTT | CASTMGRVNSPLHF
. | TRBJ1-2 | . | TRBV6-6 | TGTGCCAGCAGTTACAATGGCGGGGCGAACTATGGCTACACCTTC | CASSYNGGANYGYTF
. | TRBJ2-7 | . | TRBV5-4 | TGTGCCAGCAGCTCCGGGGCTGCCTACGAGCAGTACTTC | CASSSGAAYEQYF
once | TRBJ1-4 | . | TRBV2 | TGTGCCAGCAGAGGTTCAGGTGCAACTAATGAAAAACTGTTTTTT | CASRGSGATNEKLFF
once | TRBJ2-7 | TRBD2 | TRBV2 | TGTGCCAGCGGTAGCGGGAGGTCCTACGAGCAGTACTTC | CASGSGRSYEQYF
. | TRBJ2-7 | TRBD1 | TRBV9 | TGTGCCAGCAGCCCCCGACAGGGTAATTTTTACGAGCAGTACTTC | CASSPRQGNFYEQYF
. | TRBJ2-3 | TRBD2 | TRBV29-1 | TGCAGCGTTGAATCCGGGACTAGTACAGTTAAGTATTTT | CSVESGTSTVKYF
. | TRBJ2-5 | . | TRBV9 | TGTGCCAGCAGCGTAGGGCAAGAGACCCAGTACTTC | CASSVGQETQYF
. | TRBJ2-7 | . | TRBV18 | TGTGCCAGCTCACCGCCGAATCTTGGCGAGCAGTACTTC | CASSPPNLGEQYF
once | TRBJ2-7 | TRBD2 | TRBV7-2 | TGTGCCAGCAGCTTAGTAAGCGGGGGGGACCCCGAGCAGTACTTC | CASSLVSGGDPEQYF
. | TRBJ2-5 | TRBD2 | TRBV4-3 | TGCGCCAGCAGCCCTTTAGGGCTAGCGGGAGAAGAGACCCAGTACTTC | CASSPLGLAGEETQYF
. | TRBJ1-2 | TRBD1 | TRBV30 | TGTGCCTGGTCAGGGGGACTTGGCTACACCTTC | CAWSGGLGYTF
. | TRBJ2-7 | TRBD1 | TRBV6-1 | TGTGCCAGCAGGGGGACAGGGGCAGGGTACGAGCAGTACTTC | CASRGTGAGYEQYF
. | TRBJ1-2 | . | TRBV28 | TGTGCCAGCAGTGGAGACAACTATGGCTACACCTTC | CASSGDNYGYTF
. | TRBJ1-6 | . | TRBV23-1 | TGCGCCAGCAGTCAATCCTCCAGGGTAAATTCACCCCTCCACTTT | CASSQSSRVNSPLHF
. | TRBJ2-3 | TRBD2 | TRBV6-4 | TGTGCCAGCAGTGTAGGACTAGCGTTGACAGATACGCAGTATTTT | CASSVGLALTDTQYF
. | TRBJ2-1 | TRBD2 | TRBV10-1 | TGCGCCAGCAGTGAGTCGGCTAGCGGGAGGCTTAGGGAGCAGTTCTTC | CASSESASGRLREQFF
. | TRBJ1-2 | . | TRBV19 | TGTGCCAGTAGTATAGGCGGCCGCCGGTATGGCTACACCTTC | CASSIGGRRYGYTF
. | TRBJ2-1 | TRBD2 | TRBV2 | TGTGCCAGCAGTGTGGGGACTAGCGGGCTGTACAATGAGCAGTTCTTC | CASSVGTSGLYNEQFF
. | TRBJ2-7 | . | TRBV5-1 | TGCGCCAGCAGTGAACAGGGCTCCTACGAGCAGTACTTC | CASSEQGSYEQYF
once | TRBJ2-1 | TRBD1 | TRBV11-3 | TGTGCCAGCAGCGCAGGGACAGGGTACAATGAGCAGTTCTTC | CASSAGTGYNEQFF
once | TRBJ2-7 | TRBD2 | TRBV6-5 | TGTGCCAGCAGTCTTAAGACTAGCGGTTCCTACGAGCAGTACTTC | CASSLKTSGSYEQYF
. | TRBJ1-4 | . | TRBV18 | TGTGCCAGCTCCCGGATTTGGGGACTACCGGAGGAAAAACTGTTTTTT | CASSRIWGLPEEKLFF
. | TRBJ2-5 | . | TRBV5-1 | TGCGCCAGCAGTGACAGTATGGGGCCCCAAGAGACCCAGTACTTC | CASSDSMGPQETQYF
. | TRBJ1-1 | . | TRBV18 | TGTGCCAGCTCACCAGCAGGGAACACTGAAGCTTTCTTT | CASSPAGNTEAFF
. | TRBJ1-5 | . | TRBV10-2 | TGCGCCAGCAGTGAACAGGGAGGAAATCAGCCCCAGCATTTT | CASSEQGGNQPQHF
. | TRBJ2-2 | TRBD1 | TRBV9 | TGTGCCAGCAGCGCCCAAGGGACAGGGGGTGGAACCGGGGAGCTGTTTTTT | CASSAQGTGGGTGELFF
. | TRBJ2-7 | TRBD2 | TRBV29-1 | TGCAGCGCCCTCGGCGCGGCCCGGGGGGACGAGCAGTACTTC | CSALGAARGDEQYF
. | TRBJ1-6 | . | TRBV7-9 | TGTGCCAGCAGCCCCGGGACCTCACCCCTCCACTTT | CASSPGTSPLHF
. | TRBJ1-4 | . | TRBV29-1 | TGCAGCGTTGTGGGGCAAGGTTGGAATGAAAAACTGTTTTTT | CSVVGQGWNEKLFF
. | TRBJ2-2 | . | TRBV2 | TGTGCCAGCAGCCCCAGGGTGATTGCCGGGGAGCTGTTTTTT | CASSPRVIAGELFF
. | TRBJ2-2 | . | TRBV5-1 | TGCGCCAGCAGCTTGGCCCGTGCGGGCGCCGGGGAGCTGTTTTTT | CASSLARAGAGELFF
. | TRBJ1-4 | . | TRBV10-2 | TGCGCCAGCAGGCCGACGGGGAATGAAAAACTGTTTTTT | CASRPTGNEKLFF
. | TRBJ1-2 | TRBD1 | TRBV20-1 | TGCAGTGCTGGGGACAGCTATGGCTACACCTTC | CSAGDSYGYTF
. | TRBJ2-5 | TRBD2 | TRBV11-2 | TGTGCCAGCAGCCCTTCAGCGGGGGGGCCGCAACAGACCCAGTACTTC | CASSPSAGGPQQTQYF
. | TRBJ2-5 | . | TRBV6-6 | TGTGCCAGCATCAGGCATGGACTATCGACAGAGACCCAGTACTTC | CASIRHGLSTETQYF
few | TRBJ2-2 | . | TRBV19 | TGTGCCAGTAGTAGGGGAGACAGGAACACCGGGGAGCTGTTTTTT | CASSRGDRNTGELFF
many | TRBJ1-5 | TRBD1 | TRBV29-1 | TGCAGCGTAACAGGGGGCGGTCAGCCCCAGCATTTT | CSVTGGGQPQHF
. | TRBJ2-1 | . | TRBV4-3 | TGCGCCAGCAGCCAAGATTTCTCGACCTCCGACGTCGGCAATGAGCAGTTCTTC | CASSQDFSTSDVGNEQFF